Sample share makes the clone carrying this T cell receptor (beta chain) medium-sized (0.01 to 0.1%). Its specificity is unknown. Multiplex PCR with BIOMED2 TRB-A/B primer pools amplified TRB rearrangements. TCRdb re-called the multiplex PCR reads with MiXCR, one entry per CDR3 protein. The data contain about 8,700 distinct CDR3 sequences, 25% to 40% of them singletons. TRB was amplified from approximately 250-500 ng of blood genomic DNA. This sample is drawn from a study of T and B cells in COVID-19 patients. Study summary: The recovered patients had mostly mild to moderate COVID-19 with outpatient management. In the active-infection cohort, about 90% of the roughly 20 patients had comorbidities linked to unfavorable COVID-19 outcome. Overall study findings and caveats: Of 2,000 to 2,500 TCR clusters found only in the recovered cohort, 31 had low generation probability. Patients with COVID-19 reportedly showed strongly skewed T cell receptor beta variable and joining gene usage.

CDR1 and CDR2 from the germline V gene are SQVTM and ANQGSEA. V dropped 0 bases and J dropped 7 bases, with 21 bases sitting between them. CDR3 length equals 17 residues. This sequence was found in a human donor who had recovered from COVID-19. The gene calls are TRBV29-1 and TRBJ1-4, with D perhaps TRBD1 (6 bases). The sample consisted of blood. Here the CDR3 DNA reads TGCAGCGTTGAAGACAGCCGTGGGGGGCGGGCTGGTGAAAAACTGTTTTTT. Encoded protein: CSVEDSRGGRAGEKLFF.